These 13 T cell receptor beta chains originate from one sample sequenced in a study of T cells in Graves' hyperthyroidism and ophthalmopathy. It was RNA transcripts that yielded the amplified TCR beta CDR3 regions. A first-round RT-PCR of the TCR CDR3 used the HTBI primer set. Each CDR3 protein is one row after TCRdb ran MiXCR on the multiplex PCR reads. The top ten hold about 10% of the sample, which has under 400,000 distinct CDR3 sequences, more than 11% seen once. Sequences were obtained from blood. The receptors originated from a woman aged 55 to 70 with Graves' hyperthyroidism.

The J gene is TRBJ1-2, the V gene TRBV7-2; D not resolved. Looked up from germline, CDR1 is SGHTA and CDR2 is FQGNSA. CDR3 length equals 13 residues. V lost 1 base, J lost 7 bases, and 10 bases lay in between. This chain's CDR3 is CASSLGRVGGYTF. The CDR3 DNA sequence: TGTGCCAGCAGCTTAGGAAGGGTTGGTGGCTACACCTTC.

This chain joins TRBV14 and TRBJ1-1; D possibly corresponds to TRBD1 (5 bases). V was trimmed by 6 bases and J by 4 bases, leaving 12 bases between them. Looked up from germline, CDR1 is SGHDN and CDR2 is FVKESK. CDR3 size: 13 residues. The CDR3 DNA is TGTGCCAGCAGTAAGGGAAGGGGCACTGAAGCTTTCTTT. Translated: CASSKGRGTEAFF.

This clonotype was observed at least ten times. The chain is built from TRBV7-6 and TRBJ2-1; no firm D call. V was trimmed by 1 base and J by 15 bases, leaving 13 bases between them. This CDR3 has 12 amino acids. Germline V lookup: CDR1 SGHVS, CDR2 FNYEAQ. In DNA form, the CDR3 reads TGTGCCAGCAGCTTAGTGGAACAGTCGTTGTTCTTC. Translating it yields CASSLVEQSLFF. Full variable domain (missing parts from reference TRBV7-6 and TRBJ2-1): GAGVSQSPRYKVTKRGQDVALRCDPISGHVSLYWYRQALGQGPEFLTYFNYEAQQDKSGLPNDRFSAERPEGSISTLTIQRTEQRDSAMYRCASSLVEQSLFFGPGTRLTVL.

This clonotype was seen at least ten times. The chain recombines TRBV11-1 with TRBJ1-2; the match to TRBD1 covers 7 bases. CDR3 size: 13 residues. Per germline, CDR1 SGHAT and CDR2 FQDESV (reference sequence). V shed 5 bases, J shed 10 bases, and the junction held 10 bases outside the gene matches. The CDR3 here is CASSTQGGQAYTF. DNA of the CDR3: TGTGCCAGCAGCACCCAAGGCGGACAGGCCTACACCTTC. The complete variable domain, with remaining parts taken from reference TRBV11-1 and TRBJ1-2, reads EAEVAQSPRYKITEKSQAVAFWCDPISGHATLYWYRQILGQGPELLVQFQDESVVDDSQLPKDRFSAERLKGVDSTLKIQPAELGDSAMYLCASSTQGGQAYTFGSGTRLTVV.

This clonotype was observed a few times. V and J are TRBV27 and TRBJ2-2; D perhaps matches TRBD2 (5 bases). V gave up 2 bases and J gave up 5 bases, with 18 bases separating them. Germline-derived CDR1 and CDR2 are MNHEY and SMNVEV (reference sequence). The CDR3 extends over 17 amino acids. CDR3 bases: TGTGCCAGCAGTTTACCCCTCTCTGACGGCGGGACCGGGGAGCTGTTTTTT. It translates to CASSLPLSDGGTGELFF.

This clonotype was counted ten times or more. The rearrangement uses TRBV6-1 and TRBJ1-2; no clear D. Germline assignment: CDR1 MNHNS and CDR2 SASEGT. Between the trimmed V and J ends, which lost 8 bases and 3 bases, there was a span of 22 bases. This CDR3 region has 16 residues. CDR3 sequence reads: CASRAPNSPADYGYTF. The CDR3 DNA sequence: TGTGCCAGCCGCGCTCCCAACAGCCCGGCGGACTATGGCTACACCTTC.

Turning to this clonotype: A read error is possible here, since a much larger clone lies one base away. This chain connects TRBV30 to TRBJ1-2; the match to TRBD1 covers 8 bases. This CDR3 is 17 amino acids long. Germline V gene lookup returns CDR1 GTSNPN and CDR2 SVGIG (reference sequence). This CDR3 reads CAWSLGRGPPSIYDYTF. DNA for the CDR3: TGTGCCTGGAGCCTGGGCAGGGGGCCGCCCTCTATCTATGACTACACCTTC.

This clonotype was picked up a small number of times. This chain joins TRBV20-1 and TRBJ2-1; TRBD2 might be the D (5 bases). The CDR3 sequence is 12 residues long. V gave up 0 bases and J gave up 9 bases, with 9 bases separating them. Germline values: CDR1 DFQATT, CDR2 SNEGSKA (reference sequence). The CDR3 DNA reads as TGCAGTGCTAGAGATCTAGCTGTTGAGCAGTTCTTC. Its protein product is CSARDLAVEQFF.

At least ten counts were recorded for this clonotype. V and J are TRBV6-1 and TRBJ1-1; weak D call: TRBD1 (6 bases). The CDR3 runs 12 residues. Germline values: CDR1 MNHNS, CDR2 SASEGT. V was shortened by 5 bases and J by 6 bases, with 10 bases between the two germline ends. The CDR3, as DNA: TGTGCCAGCAGTCCGACAGGCTCTGAAGCTTTCTTT. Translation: CASSPTGSEAFF.

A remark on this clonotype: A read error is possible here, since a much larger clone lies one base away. The CDR3 spells CATSSNPTTGELLF. The CDR3 DNA is TGTGCCACCAGTAGTAATCCTACCACCGGGGAGCTGCTTTTT. The rearrangement uses TRBV24-1 and TRBJ2-2; weak D call: TRBD2 (5 bases). This CDR3 contains 14 residues. Per the germline V gene, CDR1 is KGHDR and CDR2 is SFDVKD.

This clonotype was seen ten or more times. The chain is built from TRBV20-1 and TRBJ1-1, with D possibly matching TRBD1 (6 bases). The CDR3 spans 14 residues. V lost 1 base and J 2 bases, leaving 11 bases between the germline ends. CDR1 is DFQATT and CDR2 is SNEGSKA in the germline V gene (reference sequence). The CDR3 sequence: CSARGRGANTEAFF. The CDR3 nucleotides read TGCAGTGCTAGAGGAAGGGGGGCCAACACTGAAGCTTTCTTT.

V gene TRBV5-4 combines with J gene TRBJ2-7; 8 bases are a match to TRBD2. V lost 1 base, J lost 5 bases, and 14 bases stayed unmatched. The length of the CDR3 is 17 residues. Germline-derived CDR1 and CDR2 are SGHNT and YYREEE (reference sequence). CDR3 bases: TGTGCCAGCAGCTTGCTGGTGGGGAGCGGGAGCAGCCACGAGCAGTACTTC. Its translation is CASSLLVGSGSSHEQYF.

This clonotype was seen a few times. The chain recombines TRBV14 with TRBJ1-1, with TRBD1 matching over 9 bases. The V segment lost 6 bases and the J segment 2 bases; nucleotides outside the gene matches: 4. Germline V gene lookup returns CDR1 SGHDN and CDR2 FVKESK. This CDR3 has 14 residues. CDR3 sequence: CASRSDRGNTEAFF. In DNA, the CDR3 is TGTGCCAGCAGATCGGACAGGGGTAACACTGAAGCTTTCTTT. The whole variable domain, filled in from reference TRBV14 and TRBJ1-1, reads EAGVTQFPSHSVIEKGQTVTLRCDPISGHDNLYWYRRVMGKEIKFLLHFVKESKQDESGMPNNRFLAERTGGTYSTLKVQPAELEDSGVYFCASRSDRGNTEAFFGQGTRLTVV.